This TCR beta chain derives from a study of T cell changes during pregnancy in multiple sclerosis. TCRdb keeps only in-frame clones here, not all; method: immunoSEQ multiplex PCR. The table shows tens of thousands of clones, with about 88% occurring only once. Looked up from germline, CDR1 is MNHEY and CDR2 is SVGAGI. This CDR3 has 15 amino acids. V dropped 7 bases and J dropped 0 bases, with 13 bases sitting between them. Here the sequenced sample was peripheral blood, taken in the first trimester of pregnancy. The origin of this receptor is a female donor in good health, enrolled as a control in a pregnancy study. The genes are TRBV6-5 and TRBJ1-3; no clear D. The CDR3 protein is CASTPKRFSGNTIYF. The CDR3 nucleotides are TGTGCCAGCACTCCTAAACGATTCTCTGGAAACACCATATATTTT.